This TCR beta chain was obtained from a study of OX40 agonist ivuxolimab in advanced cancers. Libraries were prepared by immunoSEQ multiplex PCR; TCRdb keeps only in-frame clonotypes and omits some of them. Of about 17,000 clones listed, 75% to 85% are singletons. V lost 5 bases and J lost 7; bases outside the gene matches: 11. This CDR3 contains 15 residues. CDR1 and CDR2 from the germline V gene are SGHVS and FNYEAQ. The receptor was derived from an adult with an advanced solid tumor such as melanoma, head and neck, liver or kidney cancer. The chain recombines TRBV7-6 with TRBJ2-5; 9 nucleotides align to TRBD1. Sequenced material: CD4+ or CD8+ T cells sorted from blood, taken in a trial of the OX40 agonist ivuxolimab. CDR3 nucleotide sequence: TGTGCCAGCAGCGGAGACGGGACAGGGATCTCGACCCAGTACTTC. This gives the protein CASSGDGTGISTQYF. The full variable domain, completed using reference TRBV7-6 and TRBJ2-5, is GAGVSQSPRYKVTKRGQDVALRCDPISGHVSLYWYRQALGQGPEFLTYFNYEAQQDKSGLPNDRFSAERPEGSISTLTIQRTEQRDSAMYRCASSGDGTGISTQYFGPGTRLLVL.